This T cell receptor beta chain appears in the sequencing data of a study of cytomegalovirus exposure and HLA in healthy donors. To note about this clone: Its matching antigen is unknown. One end of the junction varies from germline; a read error may be responsible. Other DNA sequences in the same sample also yield this CDR3.

Primers: 60 Vbeta forward and 13 Jbeta reverse. Only in-frame clones appear in the TCRdb table, and some are missing; sequencing was by immunoSEQ multiplex PCR. The repertoire has more than 95,000 clones, 73% of them found once; the top ten carry over 4%. Study observations and caveats: CMV serostatus was the sole immune exposure data available.

This TCR came from a man in his 60s in good health and CMV-seropositive. Sequenced material: PBMCs.

The CDR3 nucleotides are TGCGCCAGCAGTGACGCTAGCGGGGGCGGAGGAAACATTCAGTACTTC. Protein sequence: CASSDASGGGGNIQYF. The rearrangement links TRBV6-1 to TRBJ2-4; 10 bases are a match to TRBD2. Germline values: CDR1 MNHNS, CDR2 SASEGT. The CDR3 is made up of 16 amino acids.